This TCR beta chain was identified during a study of CD8 T cells in Susac syndrome. The CDR3 consists of 16 residues. Trimming shortened V by 0 bases and J by 0 bases, and 12 bases separated the two germline ends. CDR1 LGHDT and CDR2 YNNKEL come from the germline V gene (reference sequence). Random hexamers were used to reverse transcribe an amount of 0.5 to 1 ug RNA. One entry per CDR3 protein, called by TCRdb with MiXCR from the immunoSEQ multiplex PCR reads. The table records some 96,000 distinct CDR3 sequences, 95% of them present only once. The sequence derives from a human donor with Susac syndrome. The chain recombines TRBV3-1 with TRBJ2-7; no definite D call. Sequencing was done on a sample of CD8+ T cells from PBMCs. CDR3 nucleotides: TGTGCCAGCAGCCAAGATATGGGATTGAGCTCCTACGAGCAGTACTTC. Protein sequence: CASSQDMGLSSYEQYF.